Detailed here is one T cell receptor (beta chain). The target antigen is unknown. This record comes from a study of vaccination and CD4 T cells after COVID-19. Germline CDR1 and CDR2: MRHNA and SNTAGT. The CDR3 has 14 residues. V lost 0 bases and J lost 5, with 11 bases in between. Sequencing of the DNA from cultured CD4+ T cells was carried out with the Oncomine TCR Beta short-read assay. Cultured CD4+ T cells were the source of extracted genomic DNA. TCRdb fed the PCR reads into MiXCR, producing one record per CDR3 protein. The table records around 3,000 distinct CDR3 sequences, around 25% of them present only once. The sample's treatment: roughly 10-day PBMC culture with coronavirus spike peptide pools or control peptides (ViraFEST assay). Following expansion of antigen-specific T cells with peptide pools, ViraFEST then sequenced TCRs. Both day 3 and day 7 involved replacing half of the medium with fresh IL-2 medium.

The specimen comprised CD4+ T cells from blood, cultured in vitro, sampled after SARS-CoV-2 vaccination. V usage is TRBV6-4 and J usage is TRBJ2-7, with D possibly being TRBD1 (5 bases). This TCR was sampled from a human donor who had recovered from COVID-19. Here the CDR3 DNA reads TGTGCCAGCAGTGACTCTCTTCTCAGGGACGAGCAGTACTTC. Residues: CASSDSLLRDEQYF.